A single sample is the source of the 32 T cell receptor beta chains below, sequenced in a study of blood T cells in healthy people across ages. Together with a sample-barcoded 5' primer, a J-beta primer mix was included in a second PCR lasting about 6 to 11 cycles. TCRdb reprocessed the 5' RACE reads with MiXCR, giving one entry per CDR3 protein. The table records some 1.4 million distinct CDR3 sequences, around 39% of them present only once. The specimen was blood. Receptors originate from a woman aged 18-29 years in good health.

V is TRBV5-1 and J is TRBJ1-4; D gene uncertain. Germline V CDR1 and CDR2: SGHRS, YFSETQ. Deletions cut 2 bases from V and 8 bases from J, with 13 bases between. The CDR3 runs to 14 residues. The chain's CDR3 is CASSFSGVGEKLFF. The CDR3 bases are TGCGCCAGCAGCTTTTCCGGGGTAGGCGAAAAACTGTTTTTT.

The chain is built from TRBV6-5 and TRBJ1-2; tentative D call: TRBD1 (5 bases). Germline V gene data show CDR1 as MNHEY and CDR2 as SVGAGI. Trimming cost V 6 bases and J 2 bases, with 13 bases left between them. The CDR3 is 14 amino acids. CDR3 bases: TGTGCCAGCAGAACGGATCCAGGGAACTATGGCTACACCTTC. Its protein product is CASRTDPGNYGYTF.

Here the CDR3 reads CASSLSPDTGELFF. CDR3 nucleotides: TGCGCCAGCAGCTTGTCTCCGGACACCGGGGAGCTGTTTTTT. The chain uses TRBV5-1 and TRBJ2-2, with no clear D. Germline CDR1 and CDR2: SGHRS and YFSETQ. The CDR3 totals 14 residues. Trimming pared 1 base from V and 3 bases from J, leaving 7 bases between.

The rearrangement links TRBV7-9 to TRBJ2-5; a possible D gene is TRBD2 (6 bases). The CDR3 extends over 15 amino acids. V lost 4 bases, J lost 11 bases, and 23 bases lay in between. CDR1 SEHNR and CDR2 FQNEAQ come from the germline V gene (reference sequence). The CDR3 DNA is TGTGCCAGCAGCTCGCCGGGACTCCGGGTGGGTGAGCAGTACTTC. Protein sequence: CASSSPGLRVGEQYF.

The chain uses TRBV5-1 and TRBJ2-1; possibly TRBD2 for D (5 bases). CDR1 is SGHRS and CDR2 is YFSETQ in the germline V gene. V was shortened by 4 bases and J by 5 bases, with 16 bases between the two germline ends. This CDR3 is 15 amino acids long. This CDR3 reads CASSPLTTINNEQFF. Here the CDR3 DNA reads TGCGCCAGCAGCCCACTAACGACTATAAACAATGAGCAGTTCTTC.

This clonotype turned up a few times. The rearrangement joins TRBV20-1 to TRBJ2-1; D may be TRBD1 (6 bases). Germline values: CDR1 DFQATT, CDR2 SNEGSKA (reference sequence). V gave up 3 bases and J gave up 2 bases, with 14 bases separating them. The CDR3 is 15 residues long. CDR3 bases: TGCAGTGCTAGTGTATACAGGGCCCCCTACAATGAGCAGTTCTTC. This codes for CSASVYRAPYNEQFF.

This chain uses TRBV4-1 with TRBJ1-1; D is possibly TRBD1 (5 bases). V was pared by 4 bases and J by 4 bases, with 16 bases between. The CDR3 is made up of 15 amino acids. Germline V lookup: CDR1 MGHRA, CDR2 YSYEKL. In DNA, the CDR3 is TGCGCCAGCAGCCCCGACCCGCGGGGGGGCACTGAAGCTTTCTTT. Protein sequence: CASSPDPRGGTEAFF.

The V call is TRBV29-1, the J call TRBJ2-7; D is possibly TRBD2 (6 bases). Trimming took 7 bases from V and 3 from J, leaving 10 bases between them. The CDR3 has 11 amino acids. The V gene's germline CDR1 is SQVTM and CDR2 ANQGSEA. The chain's CDR3 is CSGKTSYEQYF. The CDR3 nucleotides are TGCAGCGGAAAGACTAGCTACGAGCAGTACTTC.

In this sample, this clonotype turned up a few times. The rearrangement uses TRBV7-3 and TRBJ2-1; possible D gene TRBD2, 5 bases. In germline, CDR1 is SGHTA, CDR2 FQGTGA. The CDR3 has 14 residues. Trimming pared 5 bases from V and 4 bases from J, leaving 12 bases between. The CDR3 DNA follows: TGTGCCAGCAGCCCAGCGGACTCTTACAATGAGCAGTTCTTC. The encoded protein is CASSPADSYNEQFF.

The chain uses TRBV28 and TRBJ2-1; 9 nucleotides line up with TRBD1. Per the germline V gene, CDR1 is MDHEN and CDR2 is SYDVKM. The V gene end was trimmed by 7 bases and the J gene end by 7 bases; junction bases not matched to a gene: 8. CDR3 length: 14 amino acids. The CDR3, as DNA: TGTGCCAGCACCCCCGGGGACAGGGATAATGAGCAGTTCTTC. This translates into CASTPGDRDNEQFF.

A few counts support this clonotype. This rearrangement joins TRBV29-1 to TRBJ2-2; D ambiguous. Germline CDR1 SQVTM, CDR2 ANQGSEA. The CDR3 runs to 14 residues. Trimming removed 3 bases at V and 6 bases at J, with 14 bases between. The chain's CDR3 is CSVETPTSAGELFF. The CDR3 nucleotides are TGCAGCGTTGAGACTCCAACTTCTGCCGGGGAGCTGTTTTTT.

This clonotype was seen a handful of times. The chain recombines TRBV7-3 with TRBJ2-3; 9 nucleotides match TRBD2. Germline V gene data show CDR1 as SGHTA and CDR2 as FQGTGA. The V gene end was trimmed by 0 bases and the J gene end by 2 bases; junction bases not matched to a gene: 9. The CDR3 is made up of 18 amino acids. CDR3 sequence: CASSLTAPSGIHTDTQYF. In DNA form, the CDR3 reads TGTGCCAGCAGCTTAACGGCCCCTAGCGGGATCCACACAGATACGCAGTATTTT.

This clonotype came up a few times. The gene calls are TRBV5-1 and TRBJ2-2; TRBD2 aligns across 14 bases. The CDR3 is made up of 19 amino acids. Germline V lookup: CDR1 SGHRS, CDR2 YFSETQ. The trim removed 3 bases at V and 3 bases at J, leaving 10 bases unmatched. CDR3 region: CASSSGGTSGSADTGELFF. CDR3 DNA sequence: TGCGCCAGCAGCTCTGGGGGGACTAGCGGGAGTGCGGACACCGGGGAGCTGTTTTTT.

The chain joins TRBV7-9 to TRBJ2-5; TRBD2 agrees at 10 bases. V lost 8 bases, J lost 6 bases, and 12 bases stayed unmatched. There are 15 residues in the CDR3. Germline V gene data show CDR1 as SEHNR and CDR2 as FQNEAQ (reference sequence). CDR3 amino acids: CASGRGLAWAKTQYF. The CDR3 DNA reads as TGTGCCAGCGGCCGGGGACTAGCGTGGGCAAAGACCCAGTACTTC.

This clonotype appeared a few times. V and J are TRBV6-4 and TRBJ1-2, with unresolved D. The CDR3 is 9 residues long. CDR1 is MRHNA and CDR2 is SNTAGT in the germline V gene. The ends were cut back, 11 bases at V and 4 bases at J, with 5 bases in the middle. The DNA for the CDR3 is TGTGCCTCCAGCTATGGCTACACCTTC. Residues: CASSYGYTF.

This chain connects TRBV29-1 to TRBJ1-2, with D possibly TRBD1 on 5 matching bases. The CDR3 is 13 amino acids. Germline V gene lookup returns CDR1 SQVTM and CDR2 ANQGSEA. V was clipped by 3 bases and J by 3 bases, with 11 bases between them. The CDR3 loop is CSVDSGGDYGYTF. In DNA form, the CDR3 reads TGCAGCGTTGACTCTGGGGGTGACTATGGCTACACCTTC.

This clonotype was picked up a small number of times. The V and J genes are TRBV7-8 and TRBJ2-5, with D hard to call. The J call is in doubt because the DNA end fits TRBJ2-7 better. Germline V gene lookup returns CDR1 SGHVS and CDR2 FQNEAQ. The CDR3 is 13 residues long. The CDR3 DNA is TGTGCCAGCAGCGCAGGCAGCCACGGCGAGCAGTACTTC. It translates to CASSAGSHGEQYF.

The sample holds many counts of this clonotype. V usage is TRBV4-1 and J usage is TRBJ1-4; 9 positions match TRBD1. The CDR3 has 17 residues. V lost 3 bases, J lost 8 bases, and 13 bases stayed unmatched. Germline loops: CDR1 MGHRA, CDR2 YSYEKL. For the CDR3, the DNA is TGCGCCAGCAGCCATGGGGACAGGGACCCCAGAGGAGAAAAACTGTTTTTT. Its protein product is CASSHGDRDPRGEKLFF.

This clonotype was found a few times. The rearrangement uses TRBV29-1 and TRBJ2-7; D remains ambiguous. This CDR3 spans 11 amino acids. The ends were cut back, 4 bases at V and 2 bases at J, with 6 bases in the middle. In germline, CDR1 is SQVTM, CDR2 ANQGSEA. The CDR3 sequence: CSVGSPYEQYF. As DNA, the CDR3 is TGCAGCGTTGGCAGTCCCTACGAGCAGTACTTC.

The rearrangement links TRBV20-1 to TRBJ1-4; D gene uncertain. In germline, CDR1 is DFQATT, CDR2 SNEGSKA (reference sequence). V dropped 3 bases and J dropped 5 bases, with 7 bases sitting between them. This CDR3 has 12 residues. CDR3 DNA: TGCAGTGCTAGTGGCAGGAATGAAAAACTGTTTTTT. This encodes CSASGRNEKLFF.

This clonotype has only a few counts. This rearrangement joins TRBV12-3 or TRBV12-4 to TRBJ2-1, with 10 bases fitting TRBD2. J gave up 8 bases and V 4 bases, and 11 bases lay outside the gene matches. The CDR3 is made up of 16 amino acids. The CDR3 spells CASSSEGLAGEYEQFF. The CDR3 bases are TGTGCCAGCAGTTCAGAAGGGCTAGCGGGGGAGTATGAGCAGTTCTTC.

V usage is TRBV3-1 and J usage is TRBJ1-2, with D tentatively TRBD1 (5 bases). CDR3 length: 14 amino acids. The germline V gene encodes CDR1 LGHDT and CDR2 YNNKEL (reference sequence). The germline V and J ends were trimmed by 4 bases and 4 bases, with 13 bases remaining between them. The CDR3 DNA follows: TGTGCCAGCAGCCCCCGGGGCCGGGCCTATGGCTACACCTTC. As protein: CASSPRGRAYGYTF.

This clonotype was seen more than once but under ten times. V usage is TRBV20-1 and J usage is TRBJ2-1; D possibly matches TRBD1 or TRBD2 (5 bases each). The germline V gene encodes CDR1 DFQATT and CDR2 SNEGSKA (reference sequence). Trimming removed 3 bases from V and 2 bases from J, with 8 bases in between. CDR3 length: 13 amino acids. CDR3 in amino acids: CSARRGPYNEQFF. The CDR3, as DNA: TGCAGTGCTAGGAGGGGCCCCTACAATGAGCAGTTCTTC.

This clonotype turned up a few times. The chain has TRBV13 and TRBJ2-7; a possible D gene is TRBD1 (5 bases). V gave up 3 bases and J gave up 0 bases, with 12 bases separating them. This CDR3 region has 15 residues. The germline gives CDR1 PRHDT, CDR2 FYEKMQ (reference sequence). Here the CDR3 DNA reads TGTGCCAGCAGCTTGGCAGGGTCCGACTCCTACGAGCAGTACTTC. It encodes CASSLAGSDSYEQYF.

The genes are TRBV28 and TRBJ2-1, with D unclear. This CDR3 contains 13 residues. CDR1 is MDHEN and CDR2 is SYDVKM in the germline V gene. V was pared by 3 bases and J by 8 bases, with 11 bases between. The CDR3, as DNA: TGTGCCAGCAGTTTCGGTACAGTCCATGAGCAGTTCTTC. Translating it yields CASSFGTVHEQFF.

As for this clonotype: At one boundary the junction diverges from the germline segment, which might be a read error. This chain links TRBV3-1 with TRBJ2-1; D possibly corresponds to TRBD2 (5 bases). This CDR3 comprises 12 residues. Looked up from germline, CDR1 is LGHDT and CDR2 is YNNKEL (reference sequence). The CDR3 DNA reads TGTGTCAGCAGCCAAGCACTAGAGGGGCAGTTCTTC. It translates to CVSSQALEGQFF.

The rearrangement joins TRBV10-2 to TRBJ1-6; a possible D gene is TRBD1 (5 bases). Trimming removed 6 bases at V and 5 bases at J, with 20 bases between. The CDR3 is 17 residues long. Looked up from germline, CDR1 is WSHSY and CDR2 is SAAADI. The CDR3 sequence is CASRDTGAPHHNSPLHF. The CDR3 nucleotides are TGCGCCAGCAGGGACACCGGGGCCCCTCATCATAATTCACCCCTCCACTTT.

Comment on this clonotype: With a much larger clone just one base away, this may be a read error. J is TRBJ2-1 and V is TRBV10-3; D remains ambiguous. The better agreement between TRBJ2-7 and the DNA end casts doubt on the J call. Germline loops: CDR1 ENHRY, CDR2 SYGVKD. The CDR3 is 14 amino acids. Here the CDR3 DNA reads TGTGCCATCAGCGTCGGCGGCTCCTACAATGAGCAGTACTTC. This translates into CAISVGGSYNEQYF.

This chain joins TRBV27 and TRBJ2-7; a possible D gene is TRBD2 (5 bases). V lost 5 bases, J lost 7 bases, and 9 bases lay in between. Germline CDR1 reads MNHEY; CDR2 reads SMNVEV (reference sequence). The CDR3 has 11 amino acids. CDR3 sequence: CASSKSGEQYF. CDR3 DNA sequence: TGTGCCAGCAGTAAATCGGGGGAGCAGTACTTC.

This sequence joins TRBV7-2 and TRBJ2-7; no definite D call. Germline CDR1 reads SGHTA; CDR2 reads FQGNSA. Trimming took off 5 bases at V and 0 bases at J, with 14 bases between the two ends. The CDR3 is 15 residues long. CDR3 in DNA: TGTGCCAGCAGCCAACTCCCGGATTTCTCCTACGAGCAGTACTTC. It encodes CASSQLPDFSYEQYF.

The chain couples TRBV14 to TRBJ1-2, with 11 nucleotides matching TRBD1. Unmatched junction bases numbered 7, after V lost 6 bases and J lost 7 bases. Germline-derived CDR1 and CDR2 are SGHDN and FVKESK. The CDR3 is made up of 14 amino acids. CDR3 in DNA: TGTGCCAGCAGTCGCGGACAGGGGGCTCTTGGCTACACCTTC. Translation: CASSRGQGALGYTF.

The chain has TRBV4-2 and TRBJ2-5; 9 bases are shared with TRBD1. CDR1 and CDR2 from the germline V gene are LGHNA and YNFKEQ. Trimming cost V 3 bases and J 5 bases; bases outside gene matches: 7. The CDR3 covers 15 residues. The CDR3 nucleotides read TGTGCCAGCAGCCAGGACAGGGGCCCGGTGGAGACCCAGTACTTC. Translated: CASSQDRGPVETQYF.